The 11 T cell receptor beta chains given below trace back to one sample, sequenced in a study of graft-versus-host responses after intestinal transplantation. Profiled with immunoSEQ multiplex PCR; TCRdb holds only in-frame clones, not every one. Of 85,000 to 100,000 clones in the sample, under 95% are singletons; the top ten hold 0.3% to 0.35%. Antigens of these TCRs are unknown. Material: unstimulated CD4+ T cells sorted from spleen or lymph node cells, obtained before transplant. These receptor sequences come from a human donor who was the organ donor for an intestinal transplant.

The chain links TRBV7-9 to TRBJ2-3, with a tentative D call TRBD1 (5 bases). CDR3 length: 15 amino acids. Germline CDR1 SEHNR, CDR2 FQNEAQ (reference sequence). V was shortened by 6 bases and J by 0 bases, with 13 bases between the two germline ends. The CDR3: CASRKPSGSTDTQYF. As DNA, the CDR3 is TGTGCCAGCAGGAAACCGTCAGGGAGCACAGATACGCAGTATTTT. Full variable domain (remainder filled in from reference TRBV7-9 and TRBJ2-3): DTGVSQNPRHKITKRGQNVTFRCDPISEHNRLYWYRQTLGQGPEFLTYFQNEAQLEKSRLLSDRFSAERPKGSFSTLEIQRTEQGDSAMYLCASRKPSGSTDTQYFGPGTRLTVL.

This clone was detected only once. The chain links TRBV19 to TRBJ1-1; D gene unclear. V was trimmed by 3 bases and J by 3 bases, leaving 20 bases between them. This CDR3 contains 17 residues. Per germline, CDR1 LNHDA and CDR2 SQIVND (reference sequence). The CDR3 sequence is CASSMSRLSFSDTEAFF. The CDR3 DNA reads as TGTGCCAGTAGTATGTCCAGGTTGAGCTTTTCGGACACTGAAGCTTTCTTT.

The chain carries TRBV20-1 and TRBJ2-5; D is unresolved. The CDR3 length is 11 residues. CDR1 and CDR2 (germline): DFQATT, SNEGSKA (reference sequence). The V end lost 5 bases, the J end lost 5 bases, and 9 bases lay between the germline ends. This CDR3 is CSASPVETQYF. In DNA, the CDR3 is TGCAGTGCTTCCCCGGTTGAGACCCAGTACTTC.

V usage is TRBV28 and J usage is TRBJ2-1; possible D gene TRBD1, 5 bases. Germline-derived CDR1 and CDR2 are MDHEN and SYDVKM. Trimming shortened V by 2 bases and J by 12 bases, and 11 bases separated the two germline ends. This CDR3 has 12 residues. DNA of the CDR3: TGTGCCAGCAGTTTAAAGTCTCAGGGGCAGTTCTTC. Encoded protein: CASSLKSQGQFF.

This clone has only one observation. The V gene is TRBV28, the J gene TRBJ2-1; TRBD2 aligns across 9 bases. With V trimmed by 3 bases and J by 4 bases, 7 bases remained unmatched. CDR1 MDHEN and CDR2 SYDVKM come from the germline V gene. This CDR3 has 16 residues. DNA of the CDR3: TGTGCCAGCAGTTTGGGGGGCGGGAGGGCTTACAATGAGCAGTTCTTC. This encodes CASSLGGGRAYNEQFF.

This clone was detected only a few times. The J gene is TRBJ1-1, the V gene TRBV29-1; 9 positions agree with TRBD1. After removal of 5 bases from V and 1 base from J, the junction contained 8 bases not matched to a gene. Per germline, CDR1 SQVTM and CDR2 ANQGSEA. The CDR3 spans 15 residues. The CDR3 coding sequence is TGCAGCGTTCATAGACAGGGGGGAGGGAACACTGAAGCTTTCTTT. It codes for CSVHRQGGGNTEAFF.

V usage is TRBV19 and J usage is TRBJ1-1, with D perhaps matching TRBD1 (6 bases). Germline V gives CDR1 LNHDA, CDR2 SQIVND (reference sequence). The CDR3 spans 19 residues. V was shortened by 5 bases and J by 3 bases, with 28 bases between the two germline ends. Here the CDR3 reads CASSPQPRALIGGYTEAFF. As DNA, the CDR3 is TGTGCCAGTAGTCCCCAACCCCGGGCCCTGATAGGGGGTTACACTGAAGCTTTCTTT. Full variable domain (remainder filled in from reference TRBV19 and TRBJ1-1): DGGITQSPKYLFRKEGQNVTLSCEQNLNHDAMYWYRQDPGQGLRLIYYSQIVNDFQKGDIAEGYSVSREKKESFPLTVTSAQKNPTAFYLCASSPQPRALIGGYTEAFFGQGTRLTVV.

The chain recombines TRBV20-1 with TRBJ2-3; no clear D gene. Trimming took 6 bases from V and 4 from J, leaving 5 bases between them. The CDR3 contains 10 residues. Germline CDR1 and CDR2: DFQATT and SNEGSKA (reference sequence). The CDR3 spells CSALADTQYF. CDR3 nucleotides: TGCAGTGCACTTGCAGATACGCAGTATTTT.

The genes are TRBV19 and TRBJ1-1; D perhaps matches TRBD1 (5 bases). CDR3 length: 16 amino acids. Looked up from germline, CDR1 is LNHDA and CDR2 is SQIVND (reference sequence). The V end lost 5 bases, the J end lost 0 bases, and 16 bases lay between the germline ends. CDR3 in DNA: TGTGCCAGTAGTTATTTGTGGCGGGGGATGAACACTGAAGCTTTCTTT. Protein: CASSYLWRGMNTEAFF.

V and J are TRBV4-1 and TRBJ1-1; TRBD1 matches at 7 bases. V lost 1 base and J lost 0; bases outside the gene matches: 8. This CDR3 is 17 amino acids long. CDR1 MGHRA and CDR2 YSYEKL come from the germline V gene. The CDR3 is CASSQVTGTAMNTEAFF. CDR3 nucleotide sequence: TGCGCCAGCAGCCAAGTTACCGGGACAGCCATGAACACTGAAGCTTTCTTT.

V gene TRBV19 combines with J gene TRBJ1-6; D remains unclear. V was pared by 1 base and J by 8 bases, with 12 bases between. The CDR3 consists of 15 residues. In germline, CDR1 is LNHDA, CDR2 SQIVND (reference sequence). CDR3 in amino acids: CASSIGGFLDSPLHF. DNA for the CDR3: TGTGCCAGTAGTATAGGAGGGTTTCTCGATTCACCCCTCCACTTT. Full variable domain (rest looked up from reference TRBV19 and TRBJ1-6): DGGITQSPKYLFRKEGQNVTLSCEQNLNHDAMYWYRQDPGQGLRLIYYSQIVNDFQKGDIAEGYSVSREKKESFPLTVTSAQKNPTAFYLCASSIGGFLDSPLHFGNGTRLTVT.